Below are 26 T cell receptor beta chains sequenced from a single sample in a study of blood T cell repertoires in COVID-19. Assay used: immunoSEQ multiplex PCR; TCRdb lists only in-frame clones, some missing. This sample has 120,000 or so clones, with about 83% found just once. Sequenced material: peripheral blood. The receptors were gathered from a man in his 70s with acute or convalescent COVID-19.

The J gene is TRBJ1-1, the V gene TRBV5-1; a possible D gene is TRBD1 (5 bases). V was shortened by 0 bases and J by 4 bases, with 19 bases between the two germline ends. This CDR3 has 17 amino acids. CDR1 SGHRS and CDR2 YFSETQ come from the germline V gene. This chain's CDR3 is CASSLVLRGLGGTEAFF. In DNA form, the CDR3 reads TGCGCCAGCAGCTTGGTATTACGGGGACTGGGGGGCACTGAAGCTTTCTTT.

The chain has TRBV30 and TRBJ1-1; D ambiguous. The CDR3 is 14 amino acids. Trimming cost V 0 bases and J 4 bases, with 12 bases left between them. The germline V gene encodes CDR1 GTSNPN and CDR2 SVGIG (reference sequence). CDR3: CAWSVLRGVTEAFF. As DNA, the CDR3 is TGTGCCTGGAGTGTACTCCGGGGAGTCACTGAAGCTTTCTTT.

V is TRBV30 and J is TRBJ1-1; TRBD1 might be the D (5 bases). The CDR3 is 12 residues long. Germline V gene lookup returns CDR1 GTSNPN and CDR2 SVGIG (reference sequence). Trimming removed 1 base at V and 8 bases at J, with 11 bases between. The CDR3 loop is CAWSAQKGEAFF. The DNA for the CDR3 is TGTGCCTGGAGTGCCCAGAAGGGGGAAGCTTTCTTT.

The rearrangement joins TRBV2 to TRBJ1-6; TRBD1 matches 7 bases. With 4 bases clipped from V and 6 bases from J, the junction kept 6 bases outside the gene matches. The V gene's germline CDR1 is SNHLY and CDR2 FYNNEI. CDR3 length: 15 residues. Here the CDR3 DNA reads TGTGCCAGCAGTGGACAGGGTAGGGTTAATTCACCCCTCCACTTT. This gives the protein CASSGQGRVNSPLHF.

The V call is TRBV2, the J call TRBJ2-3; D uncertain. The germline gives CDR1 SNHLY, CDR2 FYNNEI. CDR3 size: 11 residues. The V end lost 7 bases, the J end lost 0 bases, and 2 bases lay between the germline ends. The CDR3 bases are TGTGCCAGCACAAGCACAGATACGCAGTATTTT. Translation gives CASTSTDTQYF. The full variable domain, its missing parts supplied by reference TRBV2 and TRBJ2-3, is EPEVTQTPSHQVTQMGQEVILRCVPISNHLYFYWYRQILGQKVEFLVSFYNNEISEKSEIFDDQFSVERPDGSNFTLKIRSTKLEDSAMYFCASTSTDTQYFGPGTRLTVL.

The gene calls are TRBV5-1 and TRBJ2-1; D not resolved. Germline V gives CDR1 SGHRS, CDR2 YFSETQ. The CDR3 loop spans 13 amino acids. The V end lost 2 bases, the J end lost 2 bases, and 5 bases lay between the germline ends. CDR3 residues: CASSFPTYNEQFF. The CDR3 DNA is TGCGCCAGCAGCTTCCCCACCTACAATGAGCAGTTCTTC.

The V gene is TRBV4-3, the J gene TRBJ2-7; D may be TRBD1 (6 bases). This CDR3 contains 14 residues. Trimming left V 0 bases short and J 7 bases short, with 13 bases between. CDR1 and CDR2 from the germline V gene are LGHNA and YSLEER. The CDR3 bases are TGCGCCAGCAGCCAAGAAGGCCAGGGGTGGGAGCAGTACTTC. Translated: CASSQEGQGWEQYF.

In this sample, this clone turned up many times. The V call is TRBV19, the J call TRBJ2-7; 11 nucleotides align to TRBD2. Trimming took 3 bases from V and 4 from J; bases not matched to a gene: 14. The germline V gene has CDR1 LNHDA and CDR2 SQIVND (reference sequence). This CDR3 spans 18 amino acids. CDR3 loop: CASSMELAGGVGNYEQYF. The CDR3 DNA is TGTGCCAGTAGTATGGAGTTAGCGGGAGGGGTTGGTAATTACGAGCAGTACTTC.

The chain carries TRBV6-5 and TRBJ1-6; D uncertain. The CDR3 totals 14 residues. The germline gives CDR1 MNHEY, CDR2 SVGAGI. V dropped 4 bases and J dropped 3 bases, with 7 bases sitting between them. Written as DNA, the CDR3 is TGTGCCAGCAGTTCCAAAATCTATAATTCACCCCTCCACTTT. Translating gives CASSSKIYNSPLHF.

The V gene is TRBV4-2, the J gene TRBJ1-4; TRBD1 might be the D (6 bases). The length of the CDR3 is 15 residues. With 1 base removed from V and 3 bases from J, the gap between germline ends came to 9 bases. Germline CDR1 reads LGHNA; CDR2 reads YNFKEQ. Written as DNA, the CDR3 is TGTGCCAGCAGCCAAGTACAGGGCCCTAATGAAAAACTGTTTTTT. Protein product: CASSQVQGPNEKLFF.

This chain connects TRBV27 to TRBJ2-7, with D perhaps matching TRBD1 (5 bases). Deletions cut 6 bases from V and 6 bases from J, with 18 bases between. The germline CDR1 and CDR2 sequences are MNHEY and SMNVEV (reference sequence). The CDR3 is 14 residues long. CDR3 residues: CASSPQGHRIEQYF. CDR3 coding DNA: TGTGCCAGCAGCCCGCAGGGCCATCGGATCGAGCAGTACTTC.

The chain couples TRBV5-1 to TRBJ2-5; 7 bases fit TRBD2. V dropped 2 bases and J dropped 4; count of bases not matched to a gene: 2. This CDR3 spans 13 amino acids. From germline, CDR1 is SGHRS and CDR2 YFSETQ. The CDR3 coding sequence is TGCGCCAGCAGCTTATGGGGGGGAGAGACCCAGTACTTC. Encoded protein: CASSLWGGETQYF.

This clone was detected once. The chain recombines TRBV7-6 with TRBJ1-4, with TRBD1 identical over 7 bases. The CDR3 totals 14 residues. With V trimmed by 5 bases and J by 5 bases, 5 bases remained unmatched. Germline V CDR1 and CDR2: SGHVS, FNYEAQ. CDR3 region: CASSPGGNNEKLFF. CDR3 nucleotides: TGTGCCAGCAGCCCAGGGGGGAACAATGAAAAACTGTTTTTT.

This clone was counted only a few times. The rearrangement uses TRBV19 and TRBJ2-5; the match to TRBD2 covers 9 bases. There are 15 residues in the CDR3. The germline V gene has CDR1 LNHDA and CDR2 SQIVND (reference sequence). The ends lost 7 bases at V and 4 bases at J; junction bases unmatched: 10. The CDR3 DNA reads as TGTGCCAGTAAAATGGTTAGCGGGAGTGTAGAGACCCAGTACTTC. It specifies CASKMVSGSVETQYF.

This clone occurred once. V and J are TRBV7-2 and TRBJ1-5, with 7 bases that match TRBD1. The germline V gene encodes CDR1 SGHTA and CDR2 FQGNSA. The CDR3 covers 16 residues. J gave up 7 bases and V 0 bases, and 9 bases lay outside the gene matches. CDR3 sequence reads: CASSLAQGGAGQPQHF. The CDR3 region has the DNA TGTGCCAGCAGCTTAGCCCAAGGGGGCGCCGGGCAGCCCCAGCATTTT.

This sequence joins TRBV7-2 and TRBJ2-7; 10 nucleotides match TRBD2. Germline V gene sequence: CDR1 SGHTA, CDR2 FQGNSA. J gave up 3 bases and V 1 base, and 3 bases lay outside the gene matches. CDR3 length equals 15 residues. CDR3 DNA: TGTGCCAGCAGCTTAGTAGCGGGAGGATACTACGAGCAGTACTTC. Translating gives CASSLVAGGYYEQYF.

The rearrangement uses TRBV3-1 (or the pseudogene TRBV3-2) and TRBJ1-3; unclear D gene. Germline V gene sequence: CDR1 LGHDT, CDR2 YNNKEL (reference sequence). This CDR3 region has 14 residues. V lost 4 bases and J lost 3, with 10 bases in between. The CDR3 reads CASSPVGYGNTIYF. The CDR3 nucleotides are TGTGCCAGCAGCCCCGTGGGCTATGGAAACACCATATATTTT.

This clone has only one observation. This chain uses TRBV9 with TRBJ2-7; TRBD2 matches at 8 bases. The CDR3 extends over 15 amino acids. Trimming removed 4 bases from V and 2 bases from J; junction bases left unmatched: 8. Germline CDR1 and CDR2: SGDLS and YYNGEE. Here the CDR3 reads CASSPRGGTTYEQYF. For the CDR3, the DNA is TGTGCCAGCAGCCCACGGGGGGGGACCACCTACGAGCAGTACTTC.

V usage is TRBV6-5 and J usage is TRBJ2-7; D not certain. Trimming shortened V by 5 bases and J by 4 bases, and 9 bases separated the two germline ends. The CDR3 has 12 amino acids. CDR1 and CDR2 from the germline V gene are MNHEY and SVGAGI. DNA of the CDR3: TGTGCCAGCAGTCAGAACAGATACGAGCAGTACTTC. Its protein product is CASSQNRYEQYF.

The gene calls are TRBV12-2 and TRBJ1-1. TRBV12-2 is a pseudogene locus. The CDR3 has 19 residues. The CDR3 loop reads CASRFPGRGGGSMNTEAFF. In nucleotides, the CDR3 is TGTGCAAGTCGCTTCCCAGGGAGGGGAGGGGGTTCTATGAACACTGAAGCTTTCTTT.

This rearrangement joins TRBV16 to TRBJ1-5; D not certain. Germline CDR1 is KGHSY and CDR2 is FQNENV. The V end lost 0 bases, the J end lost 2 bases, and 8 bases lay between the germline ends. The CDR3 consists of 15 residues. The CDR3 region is CASSQSGAGNQPQHF. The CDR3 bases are TGTGCCAGCAGCCAATCGGGCGCAGGCAATCAGCCCCAGCATTTT.

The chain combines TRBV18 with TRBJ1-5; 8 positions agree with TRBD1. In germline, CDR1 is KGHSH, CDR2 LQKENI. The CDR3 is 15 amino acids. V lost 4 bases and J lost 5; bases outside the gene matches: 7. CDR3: CASSQETGADQPQHF. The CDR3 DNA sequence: TGTGCCAGCTCACAGGAGACAGGGGCCGATCAGCCCCAGCATTTT. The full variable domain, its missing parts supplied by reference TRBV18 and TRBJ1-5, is NAGVMQNPRHLVRRRGQEARLRCSPMKGHSHVYWYRQLPEEGLKFMVYLQKENIIDESGMPKERFSAEFPKEGPSILRIQQVVRGDSAAYFCASSQETGADQPQHFGDGTRLSIL.

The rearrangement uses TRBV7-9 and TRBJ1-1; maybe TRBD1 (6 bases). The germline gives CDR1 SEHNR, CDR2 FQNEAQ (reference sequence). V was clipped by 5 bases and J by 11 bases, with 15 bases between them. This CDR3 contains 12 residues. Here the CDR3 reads CASSPSDRYAFF. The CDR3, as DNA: TGTGCCAGCAGCCCCTCAGACAGGTACGCTTTCTTT.

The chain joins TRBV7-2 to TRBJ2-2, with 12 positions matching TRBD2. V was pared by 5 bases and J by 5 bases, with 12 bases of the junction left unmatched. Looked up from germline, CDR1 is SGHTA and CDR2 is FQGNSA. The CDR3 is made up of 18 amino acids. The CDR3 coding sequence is TGTGCCAGCAGCCCATCTCCTAGCGGGAGGGCCCGAACCGGGGAGCTGTTTTTT. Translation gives CASSPSPSGRARTGELFF. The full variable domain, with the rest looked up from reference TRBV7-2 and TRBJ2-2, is GAGVSQSPSNKVTEKGKDVELRCDPISGHTALYWYRQSLGQGLEFLIYFQGNSAPDKSGLPSDRFSAERTGGSVSTLTIQRTQQEDSAVYLCASSPSPSGRARTGELFFGEGSRLTVL.

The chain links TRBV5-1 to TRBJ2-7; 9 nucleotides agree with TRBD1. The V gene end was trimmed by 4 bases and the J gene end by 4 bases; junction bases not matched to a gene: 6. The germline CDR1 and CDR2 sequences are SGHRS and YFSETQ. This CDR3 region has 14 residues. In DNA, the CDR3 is TGCGCCAGCAGCCCGACGACAGGGGGGTACGAGCAGTACTTC. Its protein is CASSPTTGGYEQYF.

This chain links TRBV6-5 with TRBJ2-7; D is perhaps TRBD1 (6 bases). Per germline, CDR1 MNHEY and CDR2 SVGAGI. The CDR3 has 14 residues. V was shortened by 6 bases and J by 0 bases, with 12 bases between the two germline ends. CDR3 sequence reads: CASRDRGSSYEQYF. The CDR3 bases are TGTGCCAGCAGGGATAGGGGGAGCTCCTACGAGCAGTACTTC.